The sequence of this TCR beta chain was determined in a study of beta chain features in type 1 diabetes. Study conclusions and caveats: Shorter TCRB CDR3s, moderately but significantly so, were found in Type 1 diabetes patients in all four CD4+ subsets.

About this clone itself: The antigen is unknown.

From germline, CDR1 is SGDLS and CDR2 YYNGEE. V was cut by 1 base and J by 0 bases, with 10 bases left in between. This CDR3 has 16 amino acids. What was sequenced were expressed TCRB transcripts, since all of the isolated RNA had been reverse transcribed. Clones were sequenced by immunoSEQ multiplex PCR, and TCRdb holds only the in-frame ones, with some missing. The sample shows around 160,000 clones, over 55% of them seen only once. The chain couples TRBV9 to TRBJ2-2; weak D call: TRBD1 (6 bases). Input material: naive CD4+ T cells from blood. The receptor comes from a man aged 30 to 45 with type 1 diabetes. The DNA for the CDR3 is TGTGCCAGCAGCGTAACAGGGTTCTCGAACACCGGGGAGCTGTTTTTT. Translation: CASSVTGFSNTGELFF.